Detailed here is one TCR beta chain. What it recognizes is unknown. Trimming took 5 bases from V and 0 from J, leaving 2 bases between them. The CDR3 covers 13 residues. In germline, CDR1 is LGHNT, CDR2 FRNRAP. These data belong to a study of T cell responses to AZD1222 COVID-19 vaccine. General study points: At study baseline, merely roughly 6 AZD1222 recipients were seropositive. Repertoires in all cases were sampled only once the peak T cell response had passed. Receipt of two AZD1222 doses was followed by a rise in Spike-specific TCR breadth and depth. Donors, mostly white British, included more females; clonal diversity was possibly underestimated.

Some clones are missing from TCRdb's copy, which holds only in-frame ones; the method was immunoSEQ multiplex PCR. The sample has fewer than 200,000 clones, about 91% seen once; the top ten hold around 10%. Sequenced here: peripheral blood, sampled 28 days after the second AZD1222 dose. The TCR originated in an adult who received the AZD1222 COVID-19 vaccine. V usage is TRBV12-5 and J usage is TRBJ2-6; the D is unclear. In DNA form, the CDR3 reads TGTGCTAGTGGTGCCTCTGGGGCCAACGTCCTGACTTTC. Protein sequence: CASGASGANVLTF.